Given below is one T cell receptor (beta chain) in context. The antigen is unknown. Because it lacks the conserved phenylalanine or tryptophan at the end, this CDR3 is likely a read error. The DNA is omitted, as the CDR3 cannot be located on it reliably, and the CDR3 follows TCRdb's listing. One entry per CDR3 protein, called by TCRdb with MiXCR from the RT-PCR reads. The sample includes 600,000 to 700,000 distinct CDR3 sequences, around 15% of them seen just once. This specimen belongs to a study of response to subunit inactivated influenza vaccine. Study-wide results and limits: Only a handful of new T cells, the authors suggested, are recruited with each seasonal influenza vaccination.

The CDR3 is 15 residues long, counting both termini. Germline loops: CDR1 MGHRA, CDR2 YSYEKL. The V and J genes are TRBV4-1 and TRBJ2-1; whether TRBD2, the table's D call, matches the DNA was not checked. Sequencing was performed on PBMCs from blood, taken 14 days before vaccination. This TCR derives from a man between 45 and 60 years old who received an inactivated influenza vaccine. CDR3 amino acids: CASSPGLAGAMSLTL.